The sequence of this TCR beta chain was determined in a study of post-analysis software for immune sequencing data. TCR beta cDNA libraries had unique molecular identifiers. TCRdb reanalysed the PCR reads using MiXCR and keeps one entry per CDR3 protein. The sample records around 250,000 distinct CDR3 sequences, 36% being singletons. Findings of the study overall: Controls showed lower frequencies than patients for five TRBV segments, and TRBV5-6, TRBV5-1 and TRBV20-1 were among these.

Germline V gene lookup returns CDR1 SGHAT and CDR2 FQNNGV. Trimming removed 8 bases at V and 4 bases at J, with 12 bases between. The CDR3 extends over 13 amino acids. The table lists this clonotype with many counts. Its antigen is as yet unknown. Sequenced sample: blood. The clonotype was recovered from a girl aged 10 to 17 with multiple sclerosis. This chain links TRBV11-2 with TRBJ2-1, with D tentatively TRBD1 (6 bases). In DNA form, the CDR3 reads TGTGCCAGCGACTTAGGGGGTTACAATGAGCAGTTCTTC. Translating gives CASDLGGYNEQFF. The whole variable domain, remainder taken from reference TRBV11-2 and TRBJ2-1, is EAGVAQSPRYKIIEKRQSVAFWCNPISGHATLYWYQQILGQGPKLLIQFQNNGVVDDSQLPKDRFSAERLKGVDSTLKIQPAKLEDSAVYLCASDLGGYNEQFFGPGTRLTVL.